This T cell receptor beta chain comes out of a study of blood T cells in healthy people across ages. Findings and caveats of the study: Roughly linear declines in TCR beta diversity per million T cells occurred with age.

A note on this clonotype: Its antigen is unknown.

Trimming pared 5 bases from V and 10 bases from J, leaving 15 bases between. This CDR3 spans 13 amino acids. A J-beta primer mix and a sample-barcoded 5' primer were used in a second PCR of about 7 to 12 cycles. A template-switch adaptor containing 12 random nucleotides labeled each cDNA molecule. TCRdb re-analysed the 5' RACE reads in MiXCR, keeping a single row per CDR3 protein. Among around 1,700,000 distinct CDR3 sequences listed, roughly 27% were seen once. The TCR was taken from a young woman in good health. The sample consisted of blood. This chain joins TRBV12-3 or TRBV12-4 and TRBJ2-1, with D hard to call. CDR3 in DNA: TGTGCCAGCAGTCGAACCTCGAGGTACGAGCAGTTCTTC. This encodes CASSRTSRYEQFF.